The rows below give T cell receptor beta chains drawn from one sample of a study of a mutant IDH1 vaccine in newly diagnosed glioma. Data came from immunoSEQ multiplex PCR; TCRdb stores just in-frame clones and leaves some out. The table lists about 88,000 clones, around 79% of them singletons. Source: PBMCs, taken from a glioma patient treated with radiotherapy, temozolomide or both. The receptors shown here come from a man in his forties or fifties with glioma. Some clones in this sample may be carry-over from other donors' samples. Both conserved end residues are part of each CDR3. The order of the fields is clone size, D gene, V gene, J gene, CDR3 DNA, CDR3 protein. D genes are given only for firm matches. Clone size is not always given. Where it is, it says once, few, many or a class for expanded clones.

clone_size: NA; d_call: TRBD1; v_call: TRBV5-1; j_call: TRBJ2-7; cdr3_nt: TGCGCCAGCAGCCCCGTTGCCTCCGGGACAGGGATGTACGAGCAGTACTTC; cdr3_aa: CASSPVASGTGMYEQYF
clone_size: NA; d_call: TRBD1; v_call: TRBV27; j_call: TRBJ2-1; cdr3_nt: TGTGCCAGCCGGGATGGGGACAGCCCGTTCCATGAGCAGTTCTTC; cdr3_aa: CASRDGDSPFHEQFF
clone_size: NA; d_call: TRBD1; v_call: TRBV29-1; j_call: TRBJ1-2; cdr3_nt: TGCAGCGCTGGGACAGGGGAAAACTATGGCTACACCTTC; cdr3_aa: CSAGTGENYGYTF
clone_size: few; d_call: NA; v_call: TRBV14; j_call: TRBJ2-1; cdr3_nt: TGTGCCAGCAGCGAGGGCCATGAGCAGTTCTTC; cdr3_aa: CASSEGHEQFF
clone_size: once; d_call: NA; v_call: TRBV5-1; j_call: TRBJ1-1; cdr3_nt: TGCGCCAGCAGCCCCGGGGTGAACACTGAAGCTTTCTTT; cdr3_aa: CASSPGVNTEAFF
clone_size: NA; d_call: TRBD1; v_call: TRBV5-1; j_call: TRBJ1-4; cdr3_nt: TGCGCCAGCAGCTTGGGACAGGGGAATGAAAAACTGTTTTTT; cdr3_aa: CASSLGQGNEKLFF
clone_size: NA; d_call: TRBD1; v_call: TRBV5-1; j_call: TRBJ2-5; cdr3_nt: TGCGCCAGCAGCTTGGCTCCGCAGGGGGCTGGAGAGACCCAGTACTTC; cdr3_aa: CASSLAPQGAGETQYF
clone_size: NA; d_call: NA; v_call: TRBV14; j_call: TRBJ2-7; cdr3_nt: TGTGCCAGCAGCCAAGATGCCTACGAGCAGTACTTC; cdr3_aa: CASSQDAYEQYF
clone_size: NA; d_call: NA; v_call: TRBV5-1; j_call: TRBJ1-2; cdr3_nt: TGCGCCAGCAGCTTGGAGGCAGCGAACTATGGCTACACCTTC; cdr3_aa: CASSLEAANYGYTF
clone_size: few; d_call: NA; v_call: TRBV2; j_call: TRBJ1-5; cdr3_nt: TGTGCCACCCGGGACGAGGATCAGCCCCAGCATTTT; cdr3_aa: CATRDEDQPQHF
clone_size: NA; d_call: NA; v_call: TRBV7-8; j_call: TRBJ2-1; cdr3_nt: TGTGCCAGCAGCTTAGATTCGGGTAGGTCCTACAATGAGCAGTTCTTC; cdr3_aa: CASSLDSGRSYNEQFF
clone_size: NA; d_call: TRBD1; v_call: TRBV6-5; j_call: TRBJ1-5; cdr3_nt: TGTGCCAGCAGCCCCGGGACAGGGGGCAATCAGCCCCAGCATTTT; cdr3_aa: CASSPGTGGNQPQHF
clone_size: NA; d_call: NA; v_call: TRBV4-1; j_call: TRBJ1-2; cdr3_nt: TGCGCCAGCAGCCAGGAGGGGGTAACTATGCGCTACACCTTC; cdr3_aa: CASSQEGVTMRYTF
clone_size: NA; d_call: NA; v_call: TRBV10-1; j_call: TRBJ2-7; cdr3_nt: TGCGCCAGCGAAGGAGGCACGGAGCAGTACTTC; cdr3_aa: CASEGGTEQYF
clone_size: NA; d_call: NA; v_call: TRBV6-6; j_call: TRBJ1-1; cdr3_nt: TGTGCCAGCGGAAACAGGGACACCCAGAACACTGAAGCTTTCTTT; cdr3_aa: CASGNRDTQNTEAFF
clone_size: NA; d_call: NA; v_call: TRBV6-6; j_call: TRBJ1-2; cdr3_nt: TGTGCCACCCGAGGGGGTGGAGGGAACTATGGCTACACCTTC; cdr3_aa: CATRGGGGNYGYTF
clone_size: NA; d_call: TRBD1; v_call: TRBV5-1; j_call: TRBJ1-1; cdr3_nt: TGCGCCAGCAAGGGACAGTATGAAGCTTTCTTT; cdr3_aa: CASKGQYEAFF
clone_size: NA; d_call: TRBD1; v_call: TRBV10-1; j_call: TRBJ1-4; cdr3_nt: TGCGCCAGCAGTGAGTCAACAGGGGGTAATGAAAAACTGTTTTTT; cdr3_aa: CASSESTGGNEKLFF
clone_size: NA; d_call: TRBD2; v_call: TRBV5-4; j_call: TRBJ2-1; cdr3_nt: TGTGCCAGCAGCTTGGTGGGGGGGAATGAGCAGTTCTTC; cdr3_aa: CASSLVGGNEQFF
clone_size: few; d_call: TRBD2; v_call: TRBV7-8; j_call: TRBJ2-5; cdr3_nt: TGTGCCAGCAGGCCTAGCGGATTCCAAGAGACCCAGTACTTC; cdr3_aa: CASRPSGFQETQYF
clone_size: NA; d_call: NA; v_call: TRBV19; j_call: TRBJ1-5; cdr3_nt: TGTGCCAGTAGTATGCTCCTGACGGTTAGCAATCAGCCCCAGCATTTT; cdr3_aa: CASSMLLTVSNQPQHF
clone_size: few; d_call: TRBD2; v_call: TRBV30; j_call: TRBJ2-2; cdr3_nt: TGTGCCTGGAGTGTACGGGCGGGAGCGACCGGGGAGCTGTTTTTT; cdr3_aa: CAWSVRAGATGELFF
clone_size: NA; d_call: NA; v_call: TRBV5-1; j_call: TRBJ2-5; cdr3_nt: TGCGCCAGCAGCTTGGGTTGGGAGACCCAGTACTTC; cdr3_aa: CASSLGWETQYF
clone_size: NA; d_call: NA; v_call: TRBV19; j_call: TRBJ2-6; cdr3_nt: TGTGCCAGTAGTATACCGGCCAACGTCCTGACTTTC; cdr3_aa: CASSIPANVLTF
clone_size: NA; d_call: TRBD1; v_call: TRBV5-4; j_call: TRBJ1-2; cdr3_nt: TGTGCCAGCAGCTTGGACATGACAGGGCTCTATGGCTACACCTTC; cdr3_aa: CASSLDMTGLYGYTF
clone_size: NA; d_call: NA; v_call: TRBV5-1; j_call: TRBJ1-5; cdr3_nt: TGCGCCAGCAGCGAGGGGGGAAATAGCAATCAGCCCCAGCATTTT; cdr3_aa: CASSEGGNSNQPQHF
clone_size: NA; d_call: NA; v_call: TRBV11-2; j_call: TRBJ1-6; cdr3_nt: TGTGCCAGCAGCTTAGCAATCCAGGGGAATTCACCCCTCCACTTT; cdr3_aa: CASSLAIQGNSPLHF
clone_size: NA; d_call: NA; v_call: TRBV4-1; j_call: TRBJ1-3; cdr3_nt: TGCGCCAGCAGCCAAGAATCGGGGGCAGCTGGAAACACCATATATTTT; cdr3_aa: CASSQESGAAGNTIYF
clone_size: NA; d_call: NA; v_call: TRBV10-3; j_call: TRBJ1-2; cdr3_nt: TGTGCCATCACGACAGGACATGGCTACACCTTC; cdr3_aa: CAITTGHGYTF
clone_size: NA; d_call: NA; v_call: TRBV4-2; j_call: TRBJ2-1; cdr3_nt: TGTGCCAGCAGCCAAGGGCTAGTGGCCTACAATGAGCAGTTCTTC; cdr3_aa: CASSQGLVAYNEQFF
clone_size: NA; d_call: NA; v_call: TRBV19; j_call: TRBJ1-5; cdr3_nt: TGTGCCAGTAGTATAGGGCATGCGGCGGATCAGCCCCAGCATTTT; cdr3_aa: CASSIGHAADQPQHF
clone_size: NA; d_call: NA; v_call: TRBV1; j_call: TRBJ2-5; cdr3_nt: TGCACCAGCAGCCCCTCGGAGACCCAGTACTTC; cdr3_aa: CTSSPSETQYF
clone_size: NA; d_call: NA; v_call: TRBV1; j_call: TRBJ1-3; cdr3_nt: TGCACCAGCAGCCCCCCGGGCGACGGAAACACCATATATTTT; cdr3_aa: CTSSPPGDGNTIYF
clone_size: NA; d_call: NA; v_call: TRBV5-4; j_call: TRBJ1-6; cdr3_nt: TGTGCCAGCAGGCGGGACGGGAGCAATTCACCCCTCCACTTT; cdr3_aa: CASRRDGSNSPLHF
clone_size: few; d_call: NA; v_call: TRBV6-1; j_call: TRBJ1-3; cdr3_nt: TGTGCCAGCAGGGGATCCCTGAGCTCTGGAAACACCATATATTTT; cdr3_aa: CASRGSLSSGNTIYF
clone_size: NA; d_call: TRBD1; v_call: TRBV6-5; j_call: TRBJ2-7; cdr3_nt: TGTGCCAGCAGTTATTTGGACAGGGCATACGAGCAGTACTTC; cdr3_aa: CASSYLDRAYEQYF
clone_size: NA; d_call: TRBD1; v_call: TRBV30; j_call: TRBJ2-3; cdr3_nt: TGTGCCTGGCGGGACAGGGGGTTGGGCACAGATACGCAGTATTTT; cdr3_aa: CAWRDRGLGTDTQYF
clone_size: NA; d_call: TRBD1; v_call: TRBV5-1; j_call: TRBJ2-7; cdr3_nt: TGCGCCAGCAGCGGGGGACAGGGTTACGAGCAGTACTTC; cdr3_aa: CASSGGQGYEQYF
clone_size: NA; d_call: NA; v_call: TRBV7-2; j_call: TRBJ2-1; cdr3_nt: TGTGCCAGCCTAGAAAGCTCCTACAATGAGCAGTTCTTC; cdr3_aa: CASLESSYNEQFF
clone_size: few; d_call: NA; v_call: TRBV18; j_call: TRBJ1-2; cdr3_nt: TGTGCCAGCTCACCGGATGGCGAGCGTGGCTACACCTTC; cdr3_aa: CASSPDGERGYTF
clone_size: NA; d_call: NA; v_call: TRBV5-1; j_call: TRBJ2-2; cdr3_nt: TGCGCCAGCAGCTTGGCTCCGGTGAACACCGGGGAGCTGTTTTTT; cdr3_aa: CASSLAPVNTGELFF
clone_size: NA; d_call: TRBD2; v_call: TRBV5-1; j_call: TRBJ2-2; cdr3_nt: TGCGCCAGCAGCTTGGCCAGCGGGGCGAACACCGGGGAGCTGTTTTTT; cdr3_aa: CASSLASGANTGELFF
clone_size: NA; d_call: NA; v_call: TRBV5-4; j_call: TRBJ2-5; cdr3_nt: TGTGCCAGCAGCTTGGACAGGAAAGAGACCCAGTACTTC; cdr3_aa: CASSLDRKETQYF
clone_size: NA; d_call: TRBD2; v_call: TRBV30; j_call: TRBJ2-5; cdr3_nt: TGTGCCTGGAGCCACGGAGTTGGGGGAGGGGCCGGGACCCAGTACTTC; cdr3_aa: CAWSHGVGGGAGTQYF
clone_size: NA; d_call: TRBD2; v_call: TRBV19; j_call: TRBJ2-1; cdr3_nt: TGTGCCAGTAGAAGTAGCGGGGGGGCTCATGAGCAGTTCTTC; cdr3_aa: CASRSSGGAHEQFF
clone_size: NA; d_call: NA; v_call: TRBV4-1; j_call: TRBJ1-1; cdr3_nt: TGCGCCAGCAGCCAGGGGACAATACAGGATTCTGAAGCTTTCTTT; cdr3_aa: CASSQGTIQDSEAFF
clone_size: NA; d_call: NA; v_call: TRBV7-7; j_call: TRBJ2-1; cdr3_nt: TGTGCTAGCAGCTTAGCGCGGGACGGGGGATACAATGAGCAGTTCTTC; cdr3_aa: CASSLARDGGYNEQFF
clone_size: NA; d_call: TRBD2; v_call: TRBV5-1; j_call: TRBJ2-2; cdr3_nt: TGCGCCAGCAGCTTGGAAGGAGCGGGGGCGTGGACCGACGGGGAGCTGTTTTTT; cdr3_aa: CASSLEGAGAWTDGELFF
clone_size: NA; d_call: NA; v_call: TRBV25-1; j_call: TRBJ1-5; cdr3_nt: TGTGCCAGCAGCCGAGAGGGAGGGGATCAGCCCCAGCATTTT; cdr3_aa: CASSREGGDQPQHF
clone_size: NA; d_call: TRBD1; v_call: TRBV30; j_call: TRBJ2-1; cdr3_nt: TGTGCCTGGAGCCCGGGACAGCCGTACAATGAGCAGTTCTTC; cdr3_aa: CAWSPGQPYNEQFF
clone_size: NA; d_call: TRBD1; v_call: TRBV5-6; j_call: TRBJ1-6; cdr3_nt: TGTGCCAGCAACTCCGGGGGACCGGGACAGGGGAATTCACCCCTCCACTTT; cdr3_aa: CASNSGGPGQGNSPLHF